Reported below is one T cell receptor beta chain. This clone has only one observation. Its recognized antigen is unknown. Base qualities are not recorded, but no much larger clone differs from it by a single base. The cohort comprised 25 to 30 patients with locally advanced or metastatic urothelial carcinoma treated at Memorial Sloan Kettering on a trial protocol. Peripheral blood mononuclear cells were collected pretreatment and during treatment, at between 1 and 8 total time points per patient. The Qiagen DNeasy Blood extraction kit was used to purify genomic DNA from total PBMCs and tumor samples. PBMCs were collected pretreatment and during treatment, and were isolated and stored as previously described. Synthetic TCR analog templates were spiked into each PCR so that absolute template abundance could be estimated from read counts. TCRbeta CDR3 regions were amplified from genomic DNA with bias-controlled V and J gene primers using the immunoSEQ assay. Sequencing of rearranged TCRbeta segments was performed at approximately 20X coverage. The paper's processing steps were these. Sequencing errors were corrected by clustering and CDR3s were annotated against IMGT to assign V, D and J genes. Downstream analyses used only productive TCRbeta rearrangements and left out out-of-frame or stop-codon sequences. Clonality was calculated as one minus the Shannon entropy normalized by the log of the number of unique productive sequences. Fisher's exact test with Benjamini-Hochberg correction, at a threshold of adjusted p below 0.01, was used to find clones that differed between time points or between blood and tumor. TCRdb re-hosts the immuneACCESS table, in-frame sequences only. Its copies lack some clones; in the studies checked, an unresolved V gene accounts for under half of them, and the cause for the rest is not known. The V and J calls and clone size come from that table; D and trimming were worked out from the DNA. The sample data list about 100,000 clones, and roughly 84% of these were observed just once. The leading ten clones occupy roughly 2.3% of the sample.

This entry comes from a study of PD-L1 blockade in urothelial cancer (dated by TCRdb to 2016 to 2017). Looking at the study overall: Therapy was started at some point between 2012 and 2014 for all patients, and atezolizumab 1,200 mg was administered intravenously every 3 weeks. Twenty-five of 29 patients were identified as males with urothelial cancer of bladder origin, and a prior smoking history was reported by 18 of 29 patients. Patients had an ECOG performance status of 0 or 1 and had received between 0 and 3 prior chemotherapy regimens. Blood samples were analyzed 3 weeks after the start of treatment (second dose) and 6 weeks after the start of treatment. Blood samples gave a median of roughly 150,000 T cells and 77,000 or so unique TCRs, with a median clonality of 0.080. Somatic, immune and clinical correlates of response to PD-L1 blockade with atezolizumab in urothelial cancer were the focus of an exploratory multi-omic analysis. Pretreatment tumor samples, along with matched peripheral blood serially collected before and after atezolizumab treatment, were subjected to TCR sequencing. Progression-free survival longer than 6 months counted as durable clinical benefit, and TCR features were additionally tested against both progression-free and overall survival. In the same patients who had TCR sequencing, pretreatment tumors also underwent whole exome sequencing and RNA sequencing. Durable clinical benefit was achieved by nine patients and was not achieved by 20 patients. Pretreatment blood TCR-seq was available for fewer than 30 patients, at least one posttreatment blood collection was obtained for 25 or so patients, and tumor TCR-seq was available for 25 or so patients. The investigation overall reported the following: Improved progression-free and overall survival was associated with having pretreatment peripheral blood TCR clonality below the median. Because of the small sample size (n ≈ 31) and the many exploratory analyses performed, the results are intended to be regarded as hypothesis-generating. Patients with durable benefit showed greater expansion of tumor-associated TCR clones in peripheral blood 3 weeks after starting treatment (n of about 20, p = 0.022).

The specimen was PBMCs, collected around atezolizumab (anti-PD-L1) treatment. The sequence came from a man aged 45 to 65 with urothelial cancer.

The CDR3 in this case is CASSSTAGAGYEQFF. The DNA sequence reads TGCGCCAGCAGCTCAACGGCGGGAGCGGGCTATGAGCAGTTCTTC. The V gene is TRBV5-1 and the J gene is TRBJ2-1; 7 junctional bases match TRBD2. Sequences SGHRS (CDR1) and YFSETQ (CDR2) are obtained from the germline V gene. V loses 3 bases at its end and J loses 8 bases; junction bases beyond the gene matches: 11. CDR3 length: 15 amino acids, cysteine to phenylalanine. Solely the CDR3 DNA is kept, with 45 bases framed from the first base.